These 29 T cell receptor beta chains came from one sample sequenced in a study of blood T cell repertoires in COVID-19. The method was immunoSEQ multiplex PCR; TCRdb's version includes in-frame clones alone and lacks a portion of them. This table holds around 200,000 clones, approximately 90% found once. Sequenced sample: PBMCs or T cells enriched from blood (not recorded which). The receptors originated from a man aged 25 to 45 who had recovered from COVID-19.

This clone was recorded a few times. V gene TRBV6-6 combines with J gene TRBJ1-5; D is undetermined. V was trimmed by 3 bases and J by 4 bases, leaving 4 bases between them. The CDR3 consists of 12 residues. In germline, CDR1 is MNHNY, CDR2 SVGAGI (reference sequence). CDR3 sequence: CASSYENQPQHF. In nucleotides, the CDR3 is TGTGCCAGCAGTTATGAGAATCAGCCCCAGCATTTT.

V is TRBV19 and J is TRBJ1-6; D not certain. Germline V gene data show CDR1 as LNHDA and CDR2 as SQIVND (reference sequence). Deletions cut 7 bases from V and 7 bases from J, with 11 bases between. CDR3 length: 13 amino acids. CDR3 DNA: TGTGCCAGTACTGGGCCCGGAAATTCACCCCTCCACTTT. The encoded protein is CASTGPGNSPLHF.

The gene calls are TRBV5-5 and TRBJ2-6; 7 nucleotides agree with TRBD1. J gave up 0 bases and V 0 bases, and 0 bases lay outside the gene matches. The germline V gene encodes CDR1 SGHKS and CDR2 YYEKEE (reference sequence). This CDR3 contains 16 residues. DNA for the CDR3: TGTGCCAGCAGCTTGGCAGGGGGCTCTGGGGCCAACGTCCTGACTTTC. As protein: CASSLAGGSGANVLTF.

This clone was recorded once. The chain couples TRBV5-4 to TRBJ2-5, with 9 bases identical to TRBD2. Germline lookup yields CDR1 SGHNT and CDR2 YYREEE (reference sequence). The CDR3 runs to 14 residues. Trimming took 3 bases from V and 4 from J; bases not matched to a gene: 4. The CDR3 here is CASSSLAGRETQYF. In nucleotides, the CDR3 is TGTGCCAGCAGCTCCCTAGCGGGGCGAGAGACCCAGTACTTC.

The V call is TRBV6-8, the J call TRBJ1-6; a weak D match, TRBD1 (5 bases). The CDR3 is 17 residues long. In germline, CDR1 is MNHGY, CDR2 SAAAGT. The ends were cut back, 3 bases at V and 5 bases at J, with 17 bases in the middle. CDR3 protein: CASSYDSGTPDNSPLHF. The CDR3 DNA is TGTGCCAGCAGTTATGACTCCGGGACTCCAGATAATTCACCCCTCCACTTT.

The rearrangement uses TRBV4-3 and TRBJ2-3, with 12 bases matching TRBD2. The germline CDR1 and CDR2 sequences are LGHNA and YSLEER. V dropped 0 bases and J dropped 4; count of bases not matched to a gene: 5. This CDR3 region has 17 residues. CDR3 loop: CASSQDGLAGGADTQYF. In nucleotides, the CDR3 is TGCGCCAGCAGCCAAGATGGGCTAGCGGGGGGGGCAGATACGCAGTATTTT.

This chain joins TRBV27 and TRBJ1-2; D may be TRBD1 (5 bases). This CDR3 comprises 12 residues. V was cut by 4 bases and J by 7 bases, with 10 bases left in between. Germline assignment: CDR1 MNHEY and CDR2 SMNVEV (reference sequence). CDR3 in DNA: TGTGCCAGCAGTTCCATAGGGGTTGGCTACACCTTC. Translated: CASSSIGVGYTF.

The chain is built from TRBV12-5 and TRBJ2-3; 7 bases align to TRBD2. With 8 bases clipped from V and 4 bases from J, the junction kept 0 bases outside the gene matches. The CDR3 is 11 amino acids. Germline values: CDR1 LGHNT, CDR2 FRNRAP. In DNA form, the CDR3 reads TGTGCTAGTCGGGGGGCAGATACGCAGTATTTT. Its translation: CASRGADTQYF.

For the CDR3, the DNA is TGTGCCAGCAGCTCGGGGACTAGCGGTCTCACAGATACGCAGTATTTT. Translating it yields CASSSGTSGLTDTQYF. This chain links TRBV7-9 with TRBJ2-3, with 11 bases aligning to TRBD2. After removal of 4 bases from V and 2 bases from J, the junction contained 5 bases not matched to a gene. Germline V gene sequence: CDR1 SEHNR, CDR2 FQNEAQ (reference sequence). This CDR3 comprises 16 residues. The complete variable domain, with remaining parts taken from reference TRBV7-9 and TRBJ2-3, reads DTGVSQNPRHKITKRGQNVTFRCDPISEHNRLYWYRQTLGQGPEFLTYFQNEAQLEKSRLLSDRFSAERPKGSFSTLEIQRTEQGDSAMYLCASSSGTSGLTDTQYFGPGTRLTVL.

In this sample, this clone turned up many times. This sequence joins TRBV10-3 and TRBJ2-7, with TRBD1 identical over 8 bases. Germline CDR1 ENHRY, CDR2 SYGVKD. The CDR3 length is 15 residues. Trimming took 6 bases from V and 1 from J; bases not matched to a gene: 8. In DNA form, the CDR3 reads TGTGCCATCAGGGAAGGGACAGGCGAGTCCTACGAGCAGTACTTC. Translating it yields CAIREGTGESYEQYF.

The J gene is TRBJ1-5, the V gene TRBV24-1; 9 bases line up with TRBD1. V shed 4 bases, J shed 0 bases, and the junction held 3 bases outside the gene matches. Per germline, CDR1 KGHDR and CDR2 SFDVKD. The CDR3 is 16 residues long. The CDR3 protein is CATSDGTGPSNQPQHF. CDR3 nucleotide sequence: TGTGCCACCAGTGACGGGACAGGGCCTAGCAATCAGCCCCAGCATTTT.

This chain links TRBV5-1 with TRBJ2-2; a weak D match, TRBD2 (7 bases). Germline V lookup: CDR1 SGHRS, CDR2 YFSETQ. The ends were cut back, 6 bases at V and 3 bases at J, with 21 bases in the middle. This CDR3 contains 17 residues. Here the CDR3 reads CASIPGGPLYHTGELFF. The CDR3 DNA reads TGCGCCAGCATACCGGGGGGCCCCCTATACCACACCGGGGAGCTGTTTTTT.

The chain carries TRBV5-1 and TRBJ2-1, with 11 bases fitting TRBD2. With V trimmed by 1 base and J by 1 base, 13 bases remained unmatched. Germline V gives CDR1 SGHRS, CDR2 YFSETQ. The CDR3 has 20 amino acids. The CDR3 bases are TGCGCCAGCAGCTTGATCCGTCTAGCGGGGGGAATGGGTTCCTACAATGAGCAGTTCTTC. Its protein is CASSLIRLAGGMGSYNEQFF. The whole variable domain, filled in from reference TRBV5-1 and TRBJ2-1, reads KAGVTQTPRYLIKTRGQQVTLSCSPISGHRSVSWYQQTPGQGLQFLFEYFSETQRNKGNFPGRFSGRQFSNSRSEMNVSTLELGDSALYLCASSLIRLAGGMGSYNEQFFGPGTRLTVL.

In DNA form, the CDR3 reads TGTGCCAGCAGCTTAGGTCTCCCAGGGAACACTGAAGCTTTCTTT. Protein sequence: CASSLGLPGNTEAFF. The chain joins TRBV7-9 to TRBJ1-1; D ambiguous. CDR1 SEHNR and CDR2 FQNEAQ come from the germline V gene (reference sequence). Trimming shortened V by 1 base and J by 1 base, and 10 bases separated the two germline ends. CDR3 length equals 15 residues.

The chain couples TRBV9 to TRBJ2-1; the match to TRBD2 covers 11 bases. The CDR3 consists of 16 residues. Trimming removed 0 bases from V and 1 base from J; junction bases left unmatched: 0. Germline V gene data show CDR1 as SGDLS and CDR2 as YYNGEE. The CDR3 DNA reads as TGTGCCAGCAGCGTAGCTAGCGGGGGGTCCTACAATGAGCAGTTCTTC. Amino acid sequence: CASSVASGGSYNEQFF.

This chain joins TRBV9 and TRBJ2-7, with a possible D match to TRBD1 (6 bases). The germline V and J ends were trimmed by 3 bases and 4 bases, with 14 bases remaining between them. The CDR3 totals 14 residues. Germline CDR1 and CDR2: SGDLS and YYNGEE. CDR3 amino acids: CASSAGGPGYEQYF. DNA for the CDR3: TGTGCCAGCAGCGCTGGGGGCCCGGGATACGAGCAGTACTTC.

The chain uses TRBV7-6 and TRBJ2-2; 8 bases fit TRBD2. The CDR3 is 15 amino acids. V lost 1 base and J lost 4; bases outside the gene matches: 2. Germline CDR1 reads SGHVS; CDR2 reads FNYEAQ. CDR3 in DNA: TGTGCCAGCAGCTTAGGCGGGGGGTCCACCGGGGAGCTGTTTTTT. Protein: CASSLGGGSTGELFF.

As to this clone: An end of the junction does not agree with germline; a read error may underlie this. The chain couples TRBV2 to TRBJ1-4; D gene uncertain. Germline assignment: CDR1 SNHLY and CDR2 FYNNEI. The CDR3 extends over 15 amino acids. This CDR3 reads CASKRTVAGNEKLFF. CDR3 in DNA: TGTGCGAGCAAACGAACGGTGGCAGGAAATGAAAAACTGTTTTTT.

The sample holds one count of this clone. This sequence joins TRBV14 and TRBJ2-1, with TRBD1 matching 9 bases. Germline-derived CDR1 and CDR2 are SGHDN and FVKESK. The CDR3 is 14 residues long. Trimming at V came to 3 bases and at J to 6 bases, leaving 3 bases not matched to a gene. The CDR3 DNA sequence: TGTGCCAGCAGCCACCCGACAGGGGGCAATGAGCAGTTCTTC. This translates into CASSHPTGGNEQFF.

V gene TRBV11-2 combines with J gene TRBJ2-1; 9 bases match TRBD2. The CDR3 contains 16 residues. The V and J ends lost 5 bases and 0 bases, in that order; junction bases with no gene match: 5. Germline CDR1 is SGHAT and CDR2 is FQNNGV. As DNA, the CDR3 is TGTGCCAGCAGCCCAATTAGCGGGAGCTCCTACAATGAGCAGTTCTTC. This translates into CASSPISGSSYNEQFF.

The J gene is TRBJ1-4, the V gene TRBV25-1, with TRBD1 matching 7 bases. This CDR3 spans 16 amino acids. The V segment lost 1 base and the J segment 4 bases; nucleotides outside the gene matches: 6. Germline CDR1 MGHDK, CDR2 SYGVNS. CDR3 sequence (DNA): TGTGCCAGCAGTGAATCTACAGGGGTCTTTAATGAAAAACTGTTTTTT. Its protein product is CASSESTGVFNEKLFF.

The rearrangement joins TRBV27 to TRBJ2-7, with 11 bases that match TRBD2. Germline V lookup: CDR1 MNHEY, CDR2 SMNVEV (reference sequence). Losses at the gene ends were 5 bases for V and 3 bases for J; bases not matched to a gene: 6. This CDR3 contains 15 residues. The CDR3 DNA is TGTGCCAGCAGTCCAGGGACTAGCGGAAGCTACGAGCAGTACTTC. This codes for CASSPGTSGSYEQYF.

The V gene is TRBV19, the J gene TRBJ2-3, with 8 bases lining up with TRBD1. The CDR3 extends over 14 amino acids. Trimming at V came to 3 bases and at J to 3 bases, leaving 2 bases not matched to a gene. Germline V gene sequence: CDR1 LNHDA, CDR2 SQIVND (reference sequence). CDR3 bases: TGTGCCAGTAGTATTGGACAGGGAACAGATACGCAGTATTTT. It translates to CASSIGQGTDTQYF.

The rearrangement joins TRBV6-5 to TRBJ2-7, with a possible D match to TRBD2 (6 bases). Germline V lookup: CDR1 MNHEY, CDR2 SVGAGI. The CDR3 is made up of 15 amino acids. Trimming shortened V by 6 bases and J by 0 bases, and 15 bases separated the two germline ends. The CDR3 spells CASRPFDGSSYEQYF. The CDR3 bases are TGTGCCAGCAGACCGTTTGACGGGAGCTCCTACGAGCAGTACTTC.

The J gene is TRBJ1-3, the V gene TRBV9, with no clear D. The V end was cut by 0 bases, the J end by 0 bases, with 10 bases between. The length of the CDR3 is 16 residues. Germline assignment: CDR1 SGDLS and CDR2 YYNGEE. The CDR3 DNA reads TGTGCCAGCAGCGTAGCGGAGGCTCTCTCTGGAAACACCATATATTTT. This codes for CASSVAEALSGNTIYF.

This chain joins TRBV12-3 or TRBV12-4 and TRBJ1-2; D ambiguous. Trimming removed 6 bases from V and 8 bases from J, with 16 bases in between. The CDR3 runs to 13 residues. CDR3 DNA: TGTGCCAGCAGCCCTACGGAGGTAGTCGGCTACACCTTC. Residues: CASSPTEVVGYTF.

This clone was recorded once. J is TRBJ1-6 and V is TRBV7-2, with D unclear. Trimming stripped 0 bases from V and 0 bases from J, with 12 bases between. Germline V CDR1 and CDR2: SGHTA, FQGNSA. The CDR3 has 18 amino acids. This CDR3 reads CASSLAGAGSSYNSPLHF. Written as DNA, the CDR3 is TGTGCCAGCAGCTTAGCGGGCGCGGGCTCCTCCTATAATTCACCCCTCCACTTT.

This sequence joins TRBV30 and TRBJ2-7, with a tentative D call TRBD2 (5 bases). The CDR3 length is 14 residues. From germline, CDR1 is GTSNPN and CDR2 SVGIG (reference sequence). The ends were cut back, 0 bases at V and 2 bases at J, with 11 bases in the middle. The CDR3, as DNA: TGTGCCTGGAGTGTACCGGGAAGAACCTACGAGCAGTACTTC. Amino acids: CAWSVPGRTYEQYF.

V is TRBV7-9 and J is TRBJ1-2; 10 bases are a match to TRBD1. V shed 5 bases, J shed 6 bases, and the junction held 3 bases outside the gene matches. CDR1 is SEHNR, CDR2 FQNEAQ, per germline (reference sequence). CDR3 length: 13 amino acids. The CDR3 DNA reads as TGTGCCAGCAGCCTTGGGACAGGGGATGGCTACACCTTC. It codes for CASSLGTGDGYTF.